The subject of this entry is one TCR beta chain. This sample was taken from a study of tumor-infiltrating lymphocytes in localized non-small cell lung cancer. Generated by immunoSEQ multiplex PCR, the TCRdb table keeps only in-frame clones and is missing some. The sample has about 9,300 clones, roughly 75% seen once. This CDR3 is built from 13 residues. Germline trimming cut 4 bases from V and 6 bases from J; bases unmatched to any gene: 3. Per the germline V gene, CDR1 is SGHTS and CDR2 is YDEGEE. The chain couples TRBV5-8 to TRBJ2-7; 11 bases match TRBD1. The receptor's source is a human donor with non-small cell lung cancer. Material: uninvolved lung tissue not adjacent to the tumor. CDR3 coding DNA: TGTGCCAGCAGCCGGACAGGGGGCTCCGAGCAGTACTTC. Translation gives CASSRTGGSEQYF.